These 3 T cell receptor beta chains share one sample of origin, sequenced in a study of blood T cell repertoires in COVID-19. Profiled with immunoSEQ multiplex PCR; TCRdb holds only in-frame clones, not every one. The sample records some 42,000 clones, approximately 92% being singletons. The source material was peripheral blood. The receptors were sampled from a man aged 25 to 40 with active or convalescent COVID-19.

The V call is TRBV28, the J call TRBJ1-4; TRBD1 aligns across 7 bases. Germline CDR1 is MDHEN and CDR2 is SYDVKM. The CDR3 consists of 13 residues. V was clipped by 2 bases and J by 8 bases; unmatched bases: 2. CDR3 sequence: CASSLDRVEKLFF. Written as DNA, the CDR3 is TGTGCCAGCAGTTTAGACAGGGTCGAAAAACTGTTTTTT. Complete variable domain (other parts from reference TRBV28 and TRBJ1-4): DVKVTQSSRYLVKRTGEKVFLECVQDMDHENMFWYRQDPGLGLRLIYFSYDVKMKEKGDIPEGYSVSREKKERFSLILESASTNQTSMYLCASSLDRVEKLFFGSGTQLSVL.

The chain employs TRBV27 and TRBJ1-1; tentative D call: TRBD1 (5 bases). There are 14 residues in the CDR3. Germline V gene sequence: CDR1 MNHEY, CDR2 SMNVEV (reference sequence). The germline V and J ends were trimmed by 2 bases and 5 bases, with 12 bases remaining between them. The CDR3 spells CASSLRGWETEAFF. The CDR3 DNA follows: TGTGCCAGCAGTTTACGGGGGTGGGAGACTGAAGCTTTCTTT.

The CDR3 reads CASSQSLTEVNEKLFF. CDR3 coding DNA: TGCGCCAGCAGTCAATCGCTGACAGAGGTAAATGAAAAACTGTTTTTT. The chain carries TRBV23-1 and TRBJ1-4; D may be TRBD1 (5 bases). TRBV23-1 is designated an ORF whose function remains uncertain. V was pared by 0 bases and J by 5 bases, with 13 bases between. This CDR3 region has 16 residues.